This T cell receptor (beta chain) is drawn from a study of beta chain features in type 1 diabetes. Whole-study results and caveats: In all four CD4+ subsets, TCRB CDR3 length was significantly, moderately reduced in type 1 diabetes.

Looked up from germline, CDR1 is SGDLS and CDR2 is YYNGEE. Trimming took off 0 bases at V and 7 bases at J, with 13 bases between the two ends. The CDR3 extends over 14 amino acids. Expressed TCRB transcripts were sequenced after all isolated RNA was converted to cDNA. Here immunoSEQ multiplex PCR was the method, and the copy in TCRdb shows in-frame clones only, minus some. The sample lists about 340,000 clones; roughly 13% were seen once. For this clone: Antigen specificity is unknown.

The receptor's source is a woman under 30 with type 1 diabetes. The material sequenced was naive CD4+ T cells from blood. This sequence joins TRBV9 and TRBJ1-1; the D gene is possibly TRBD1 (5 bases). The CDR3 protein is CASSVAAGRDEAFF. The CDR3 DNA reads TGTGCCAGCAGCGTAGCGGCAGGGCGAGATGAAGCTTTCTTT.